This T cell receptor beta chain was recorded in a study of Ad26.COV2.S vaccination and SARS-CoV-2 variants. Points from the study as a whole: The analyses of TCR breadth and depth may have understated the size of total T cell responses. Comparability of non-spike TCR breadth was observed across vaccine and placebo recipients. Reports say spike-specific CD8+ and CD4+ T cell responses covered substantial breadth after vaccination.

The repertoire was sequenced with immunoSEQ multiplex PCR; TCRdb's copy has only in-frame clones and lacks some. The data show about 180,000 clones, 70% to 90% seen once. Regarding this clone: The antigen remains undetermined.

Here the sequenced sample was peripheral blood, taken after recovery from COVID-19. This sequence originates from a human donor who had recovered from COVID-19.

CDR3 in amino acids: CASRRGESVGPLHF. CDR3 nucleotide sequence: TGCGCCAGCAGACGGGGTGAGTCCGTAGGTCCCCTCCACTTT. The chain joins TRBV5-1 to TRBJ1-6; D is ambiguous. The V end was cut by 5 bases, the J end by 13 bases, with 19 bases between. Per the germline V gene, CDR1 is SGHRS and CDR2 is YFSETQ. The CDR3 has 14 amino acids.